The 21 T cell receptor beta chains below all came from one sample that was sequenced in a study of T cell responses to AZD1222 COVID-19 vaccine. Profiled with immunoSEQ multiplex PCR; TCRdb holds only in-frame clones, not every one. The sample consists of about 120,000 clones, about 92% of them appearing once. Here the sequenced sample was peripheral blood, taken 28 days after the second AZD1222 dose. These receptors were obtained from an adult who received the AZD1222 COVID-19 vaccine.

The CDR3 DNA sequence: TGTGCCAGCAGCCCGGACCCAGATACGCAGTATTTT. This translates into CASSPDPDTQYF. V is TRBV5-4 and J is TRBJ2-3; D uncertain. Germline assignment: CDR1 SGHNT and CDR2 YYREEE (reference sequence). CDR3 length equals 12 residues. V was shortened by 4 bases and J by 4 bases, with 7 bases between the two germline ends.

The chain employs TRBV6-5 and TRBJ1-6; D remains unclear. V shed 7 bases and J shed 4 bases, with 2 bases lying between them. Germline V gene sequence: CDR1 MNHEY, CDR2 SVGAGI. CDR3 length: 11 residues. CDR3 in DNA: TGTGCCAGCATGTATAATTCACCCCTCCACTTT. It translates to CASMYNSPLHF.

The chain links TRBV11-3 to TRBJ1-1, with unresolved D. Germline lookup yields CDR1 SGHNT and CDR2 YENEEA. The CDR3 runs to 14 residues. V was clipped by 2 bases and J by 0 bases, with 7 bases between them. The CDR3: CASSLSGMNTEAFF. The CDR3 DNA is TGTGCCAGCAGCTTATCAGGAATGAACACTGAAGCTTTCTTT. Variable domain in full (rest from reference TRBV11-3 and TRBJ1-1): EAGVVQSPRYKIIEKKQPVAFWCNPISGHNTLYWYLQNLGQGPELLIRYENEEAVDDSQLPKDRFSAERLKGVDSTLKIQPAELGDSAVYLCASSLSGMNTEAFFGQGTRLTVV.

The chain combines TRBV28 with TRBJ1-5; D call uncertain. Per germline, CDR1 MDHEN and CDR2 SYDVKM. The CDR3 sequence is 15 residues long. Trimming took off 3 bases at V and 9 bases at J, with 18 bases between the two ends. CDR3 in DNA: TGTGCCAGCAGTTTTTTTGAAGGTGGAGTGATGCCCCAGCATTTT. Translating gives CASSFFEGGVMPQHF.

Only one count was recorded for this clone. The V call is TRBV9, the J call TRBJ1-1; tentatively, D is TRBD1 (5 bases). From germline, CDR1 is SGDLS and CDR2 YYNGEE. The V end was cut by 4 bases, the J end by 7 bases, with 20 bases between. CDR3 length: 15 amino acids. In DNA form, the CDR3 reads TGTGCCAGCAGCCCTACTCCGGGGCAGCAATATGAAGCTTTCTTT. Translation gives CASSPTPGQQYEAFF.

CDR3 sequence: CAWSVGPNQETQYF. The DNA of the CDR3 is TGTGCCTGGAGTGTAGGGCCTAACCAAGAGACCCAGTACTTC. The V call is TRBV30, the J call TRBJ2-5, with unresolved D. Trimming took 0 bases from V and 0 from J, leaving 8 bases between them. CDR3 length: 14 residues. Germline lookup yields CDR1 GTSNPN and CDR2 SVGIG (reference sequence).

V usage is TRBV28 and J usage is TRBJ1-2, with TRBD1 as a possible D gene (6 bases). CDR1 and CDR2 (germline): MDHEN, SYDVKM. Trimming left V 7 bases short and J 1 base short, with 16 bases between. The CDR3 is made up of 15 amino acids. Here the CDR3 DNA reads TGTGCCAGCACCTTGGGGGGCAGACTTAACTATGGCTACACCTTC. Protein sequence: CASTLGGRLNYGYTF.

This sequence joins TRBV28 and TRBJ2-7; 10 positions agree with TRBD1. CDR1 MDHEN and CDR2 SYDVKM come from the germline V gene. The V segment lost 3 bases and the J segment 7 bases; nucleotides outside the gene matches: 9. The CDR3 is 15 amino acids. The CDR3 nucleotides are TGTGCCAGCAGTTTGCGGGACAGGGGTTTCTATGAGCAGTACTTC. Protein sequence: CASSLRDRGFYEQYF.

This clone has just a few counts. V gene TRBV5-1 combines with J gene TRBJ2-1; 12 nucleotides line up with TRBD2. V trimming: 2 bases; J trimming: 6 bases; junction bases outside the gene matches: 3. This CDR3 has 15 residues. The germline V gene has CDR1 SGHRS and CDR2 YFSETQ. The CDR3 DNA sequence: TGCGCCAGCAGCTTAGAGACTAGCGGGGGCAATGAGCAGTTCTTC. This sequence encodes CASSLETSGGNEQFF.

This clone was seen a handful of times. The CDR3 protein is CASSLGAGVEKLFF. In nucleotides, the CDR3 is TGCGCCAGCAGCCTCGGGGCAGGGGTAGAAAAACTGTTTTTT. The chain is built from TRBV5-1 and TRBJ1-4, with a tentative D call TRBD1 (6 bases). With 4 bases removed from V and 8 bases from J, the gap between germline ends came to 15 bases. CDR3 length: 14 amino acids. The germline V gene has CDR1 SGHRS and CDR2 YFSETQ.

As to this clone: The sample contains more than one DNA sequence encoding this CDR3. The chain links TRBV5-1 to TRBJ1-1, with D tentatively TRBD1 (5 bases). V lost 0 bases and J 1 base, leaving 10 bases between the germline ends. The germline V gene has CDR1 SGHRS and CDR2 YFSETQ. The CDR3 totals 15 residues. This chain's CDR3 is CASSLGGTGNTEAFF. The CDR3 DNA is TGCGCCAGCAGCTTGGGCGGGACGGGGAACACTGAAGCTTTCTTT.

The gene calls are TRBV5-8 and TRBJ2-7; D unclear. Trimming left V 3 bases short and J 1 base short, with 8 bases between. This CDR3 region has 13 residues. CDR1 is SGHTS and CDR2 is YDEGEE in the germline V gene. The CDR3 here is CASSSPGSYEQYF. The CDR3, as DNA: TGTGCCAGCAGCTCCCCAGGATCCTACGAGCAGTACTTC.

CDR3 in amino acids: CASSVGLAGDGEQYF. The CDR3 DNA follows: TGTGCCAGCAGCGTGGGACTAGCGGGAGATGGTGAGCAGTACTTC. The chain joins TRBV7-3 to TRBJ2-7; 14 nucleotides line up with TRBD2. Germline V lookup: CDR1 SGHTA, CDR2 FQGTGA. Losses at the gene ends were 5 bases for V and 7 bases for J; bases not matched to a gene: 7. The CDR3 is 15 residues long. The variable domain in full, completed from reference TRBV7-3 and TRBJ2-7, reads GAGVSQTPSNKVTEKGKYVELRCDPISGHTALYWYRQSLGQGPEFLIYFQGTGAADDSGLPNDRFFAVRPEGSVSTLKIQRTERGDSAVYLCASSVGLAGDGEQYFGPGTRLTVT.

This CDR3 is CASSLDWSDTQYF. The CDR3 DNA reads as TGTGCCAGCAGCCTGGACTGGTCAGATACGCAGTATTTT. V usage is TRBV7-2 and J usage is TRBJ2-3; a weak D match, TRBD2 (5 bases). V gave up 5 bases and J gave up 4 bases, with 10 bases separating them. Germline values: CDR1 SGHTA, CDR2 FQGNSA. This CDR3 is 13 amino acids long.

The CDR3 sequence: CASSQDPGEQYF. The CDR3 bases are TGCGCCAGCAGCCAAGATCCGGGAGAGCAGTACTTC. This chain joins TRBV4-1 and TRBJ2-7; D may be TRBD2 (5 bases). The V and J ends lost 0 bases and 7 bases respectively, with 7 bases between them. CDR1 is MGHRA and CDR2 is YSYEKL in the germline V gene. CDR3 length equals 12 residues.

The chain recombines TRBV19 with TRBJ1-6; 7 nucleotides match TRBD1. The CDR3 covers 14 residues. Losses at the gene ends were 7 bases for V and 9 bases for J; bases not matched to a gene: 9. Germline lookup yields CDR1 LNHDA and CDR2 SQIVND (reference sequence). The CDR3 is CASTKQGKGSPLHF. The CDR3 coding sequence is TGTGCCAGTACCAAACAGGGGAAAGGTTCACCCCTCCACTTT.

V usage is TRBV7-2 and J usage is TRBJ1-3; TRBD1 matches 7 bases. This CDR3 contains 15 residues. Germline V lookup: CDR1 SGHTA, CDR2 FQGNSA. Losses at the gene ends were 3 bases for V and 3 bases for J; bases not matched to a gene: 5. The CDR3, as DNA: TGTGCCAGCAGCTTCATCGACAGGGTTGGAAACACCATATATTTT. Its translation is CASSFIDRVGNTIYF.

The chain recombines TRBV19 with TRBJ2-3, with 12 bases matching TRBD2. This CDR3 is 19 amino acids long. J lost 4 bases, V lost 5 bases, and 16 bases had no gene match. Germline CDR1 is LNHDA and CDR2 is SQIVND (reference sequence). The CDR3 loop is CASSSRTSGTIGSADTQYF. CDR3 DNA sequence: TGTGCCAGTAGTTCCCGGACTAGCGGGACTATCGGGAGCGCAGATACGCAGTATTTT.

Points on this clone: At one end the junction does not follow the germline gene, possibly because of a read error. V and J are TRBV9 and TRBJ2-1; 8 bases line up with TRBD2. This CDR3 comprises 13 residues. The germline gives CDR1 SGDLS, CDR2 YYNGEE. CDR3 in DNA: TGTGCCAGTAGCGGGGTAATGGACAATGAGCAGTTCTTC. Residues: CASSGVMDNEQFF.

Comments on this clone: Other DNA sequences in this sample translate to the same CDR3. This chain uses TRBV7-9 with TRBJ1-5; D unresolved. V lost 2 bases and J lost 0, with 5 bases in between. Looked up from germline, CDR1 is SEHNR and CDR2 is FQNEAQ (reference sequence). The CDR3 sequence is 14 residues long. The CDR3 region is CASSLSDSNQPQHF. The CDR3 DNA follows: TGTGCCAGCAGCTTATCGGATAGCAATCAGCCCCAGCATTTT.

This chain uses TRBV5-1 with TRBJ2-2; possible D gene TRBD1, 5 bases. CDR1 is SGHRS and CDR2 is YFSETQ in the germline V gene. With 1 base removed from V and 4 bases from J, the gap between germline ends came to 8 bases. CDR3 length equals 14 residues. CDR3 sequence (DNA): TGCGCCAGCAGCTTGATCCAGGGCACCGGGGAGCTGTTTTTT. Residues: CASSLIQGTGELFF.